Listed below are T cell receptor beta chains from one sample, sequenced in a study of blood T cell repertoires in COVID-19. TCRdb's table, derived via immunoSEQ multiplex PCR, lists solely in-frame clones and lacks some. Of about 320,000 clones listed, approximately 88% are singletons. Sequencing was done on a sample of peripheral blood. These receptors all stem from a man in his late teens or twenties who had recovered from COVID-19. CDR3s include the opening cysteine and the closing phenylalanine or tryptophan.

V	J	CDR3
TRBV4-1	TRBJ2-7	CASRQGLGKTYEQYF
TRBV2	TRBJ2-1	CASRAGTSGGSEQFF
TRBV7-9	TRBJ1-1	CASSLGQMNTEAFF
TRBV9	TRBJ2-1	CASSVTSGGLYNEQFF
TRBV7-3	TRBJ1-1	CASSNPPSTEAFF
TRBV5-1	TRBJ1-1	CASSFDSLNTEAFF
TRBV19	TRBJ2-5	CASSILPGLQETQYF
TRBV6-5	TRBJ1-4	CASSYQVNEKLFF
TRBV5-1	TRBJ2-7	CASSAVKGQGALGYEQYF
TRBV9	TRBJ2-1	CASSVGGGGLAGAQFF
TRBV30	TRBJ2-1	CAWSKTSGTALREQFF
TRBV6-1	TRBJ1-2	CASSETMGGRNYGYTF
TRBV7-6	TRBJ2-6	CASSPTFPGQLSGANVLTF
TRBV12-2	TRBJ2-3	CASRTPDRGDTDTQYF
TRBV7-3	TRBJ2-7	CASSSGTGINEQYF